Below, 9 T cell receptor beta chains from the same sample are listed, as sequenced in a study of cytomegalovirus exposure and HLA in healthy donors. The PCR ran on 60 Vbeta and 13 Jbeta primers. The repertoire was sequenced with immunoSEQ multiplex PCR; TCRdb's copy has only in-frame clones and lacks some. The sample holds about 160,000 clones, around 83% seen once. Sequencing was done on a sample of PBMCs. The receptors come from a man over 45 in good health and CMV-seropositive.

The J gene is TRBJ2-3, the V gene TRBV5-1; 10 nucleotides match TRBD1. Germline trimming cut 4 bases from V and 4 bases from J; bases unmatched to any gene: 6. The CDR3 runs to 15 residues. Germline assignment: CDR1 SGHRS and CDR2 YFSETQ. CDR3 protein: CASSPGGTGADTQYF. CDR3 coding DNA: TGCGCCAGCAGCCCGGGAGGGACAGGGGCAGATACGCAGTATTTT.

The V gene is TRBV5-8, the J gene TRBJ1-2, with 10 positions matching TRBD1. Germline V lookup: CDR1 SGHTS, CDR2 YDEGEE. CDR3 size: 14 residues. Trimming took 4 bases from V and 8 from J; bases not matched to a gene: 8. The CDR3 here is CASSIGQGVMGYTF. The CDR3 region has the DNA TGTGCCAGCAGCATCGGACAGGGGGTGATGGGCTACACCTTC.

This chain links TRBV7-6 with TRBJ1-1, with 7 bases fitting TRBD1. The CDR3 runs to 14 residues. The V segment lost 2 bases and the J segment 4 bases; nucleotides outside the gene matches: 4. CDR1 SGHVS and CDR2 FNYEAQ come from the germline V gene. DNA for the CDR3: TGTGCCAGCAGCTTACGGGCAGGGGGCACTGAAGCTTTCTTT. Translated, it gives CASSLRAGGTEAFF.

The DNA of the CDR3 is TGTGCCAGCAGCTATTGGGGGGGGCGCGCAGCTTTCTTT. This translates into CASSYWGGRAAFF. V is TRBV5-4 and J is TRBJ1-1, with D perhaps TRBD1 (6 bases). Germline V lookup: CDR1 SGHNT, CDR2 YYREEE (reference sequence). CDR3 length equals 13 residues. V lost 3 bases and J 10 bases, leaving 16 bases between the germline ends. The complete variable domain, with remaining parts taken from reference TRBV5-4 and TRBJ1-1, reads ETGVTQSPTHLIKTRGQQVTLRCSSQSGHNTVSWYQQALGQGPQFIFQYYREEENGRGNFPPRFSGLQFPNYSSELNVNALELDDSALYLCASSYWGGRAAFFGQGTRLTVV.

The CDR3 DNA reads TGCGCCAGCAGCTTGGGGACAGGGGGAGATACTGAAGCTTTCTTT. Protein: CASSLGTGGDTEAFF. This chain joins TRBV5-1 and TRBJ1-1, with 10 bases fitting TRBD1. Trimming took 0 bases from V and 5 from J; bases not matched to a gene: 4. Germline V gene sequence: CDR1 SGHRS, CDR2 YFSETQ. The CDR3 extends over 15 amino acids.

The chain couples TRBV30 to TRBJ2-4, with a weak D call TRBD2 (7 bases). The V gene lost 2 bases and the J gene lost 1 base, with 15 bases spanning the gap. The CDR3 is 16 amino acids. CDR1 GTSNPN and CDR2 SVGIG come from the germline V gene (reference sequence). This CDR3 reads CAWSIGGGPAKNIQYF. The CDR3 DNA reads TGTGCCTGGAGTATAGGGGGAGGGCCGGCCAAAAACATTCAGTACTTC.

V and J are TRBV2 and TRBJ2-5; D possibly corresponds to TRBD1 (5 bases). The germline V gene encodes CDR1 SNHLY and CDR2 FYNNEI. Trimming took 3 bases from V and 5 from J, leaving 10 bases between them. This CDR3 region has 13 residues. CDR3 nucleotides: TGTGCCAGCAGTGAGGGCAGGGTGGAGACCCAGTACTTC. It specifies CASSEGRVETQYF.

In its sample, this clone was seen a few times. The chain uses TRBV5-1 and TRBJ1-4; D is perhaps TRBD1 (5 bases). V dropped 0 bases and J dropped 7 bases, with 13 bases sitting between them. The CDR3 extends over 15 amino acids. CDR1 is SGHRS, CDR2 YFSETQ, per germline. The CDR3 reads CASSLGGAGGEKLFF. Written as DNA, the CDR3 is TGCGCCAGCAGCTTGGGAGGGGCCGGGGGTGAAAAACTGTTTTTT.

In this sample, this clone turned up a few times. The chain is built from TRBV6-6 and TRBJ1-5; perhaps TRBD1 as D (5 bases). The CDR3 runs to 14 residues. Per the germline V gene, CDR1 is MNHNY and CDR2 is SVGAGI (reference sequence). The germline V and J ends were trimmed by 8 bases and 0 bases, with 11 bases remaining between them. CDR3 nucleotides: TGTGCCAGCGGGAGGGGTGATAGCAATCAGCCCCAGCATTTT. The encoded protein is CASGRGDSNQPQHF.